The rows below give T cell receptor beta chains drawn from one sample of a study of cytomegalovirus exposure and HLA in healthy donors. TCRdb's copy holds only in-frame clones and misses some; the assay was immunoSEQ multiplex PCR. Of roughly 160,000 clones detected, more than 70% appear once; the ten largest clones hold 0.38%. Sequenced material: PBMCs. The receptors stem from a boy aged 2 to 10 in good health and CMV-seronegative. The CDR3 runs from the conserved cysteine through the conserved F or W. A D gene is named only where the DNA matches it firmly. Only part of the rows carry a size: once, few, many, or a class if the clone is expanded.

clone_size: .
j_call: TRBJ2-1
v_call: TRBV6-5
d_call: TRBD1
cdr3_nt: TGTGCCAGCAGTTACGGGACAGGGTTTGCTGAGCAGTTCTTC
cdr3_aa: CASSYGTGFAEQFF

clone_size: .
j_call: TRBJ1-1
v_call: TRBV19
d_call: .
cdr3_nt: TGTGCCAGTAGTATGACCTATTCGACAGAGACTGAAGCTTTCTTT
cdr3_aa: CASSMTYSTETEAFF

clone_size: .
j_call: TRBJ2-3
v_call: TRBV29-1
d_call: TRBD2
cdr3_nt: TGCAGCGTTGGACTAGCGGGAGGTGGGGATACGCAGTATTTT
cdr3_aa: CSVGLAGGGDTQYF

clone_size: .
j_call: TRBJ1-5
v_call: TRBV6-1
d_call: .
cdr3_nt: TGTGCCAGCAGCCCTTACTCCTCTAATCAGCCCCAGCATTTT
cdr3_aa: CASSPYSSNQPQHF

clone_size: few
j_call: TRBJ1-1
v_call: TRBV5-1
d_call: .
cdr3_nt: TGCGCCAGCAGCTTGGCAGATTTGAACACTGAAGCTTTCTTT
cdr3_aa: CASSLADLNTEAFF

clone_size: once
j_call: TRBJ1-1
v_call: TRBV28
d_call: .
cdr3_nt: TGTGCCAGCAGTTTAGGAGGGTTAGCTTTCTTT
cdr3_aa: CASSLGGLAFF

clone_size: .
j_call: TRBJ2-1
v_call: TRBV21-1
d_call: .
cdr3_nt: TGTGCCAGCAGCAGAGGACAGGGGAAGGTGAATGAGCAGTTCTTC
cdr3_aa: CASSRGQGKVNEQFF

clone_size: .
j_call: TRBJ2-1
v_call: TRBV5-6
d_call: .
cdr3_nt: TGTGCCAGCAGCCCTGGACTGAATGAGCAGTTCTTC
cdr3_aa: CASSPGLNEQFF

clone_size: .
j_call: TRBJ1-1
v_call: TRBV29-1
d_call: .
cdr3_nt: TGCAGCGTGACGGGTCTCATGAACACTGAAGCTTTCTTT
cdr3_aa: CSVTGLMNTEAFF

clone_size: .
j_call: TRBJ2-7
v_call: TRBV6-5
d_call: .
cdr3_nt: TGTGCCAGCAGTCCAGAGGGGGCCTACGAGCAGTACTTC
cdr3_aa: CASSPEGAYEQYF

clone_size: .
j_call: TRBJ2-7
v_call: TRBV7-9
d_call: .
cdr3_nt: TGTTCCAGCGGAGGGGAGACCTACGAGCAGTACTTC
cdr3_aa: CSSGGETYEQYF

clone_size: .
j_call: TRBJ2-7
v_call: TRBV6-1
d_call: TRBD1
cdr3_nt: TGTGCCAGCAGTGAAGGGACAGGCCGTTCCTACGAGCAGTACTTC
cdr3_aa: CASSEGTGRSYEQYF

clone_size: .
j_call: TRBJ1-1
v_call: TRBV4-2
d_call: TRBD1
cdr3_nt: TGTGCCAGCAGCCAAGTGGGGGGGACAGGGAGGGCTGAAGCTTTCTTT
cdr3_aa: CASSQVGGTGRAEAFF

clone_size: .
j_call: TRBJ1-4
v_call: TRBV11-2
d_call: TRBD1
cdr3_nt: TGTGCCAGCAGCCCGGACAGGGGGCGCGAAAAACTGTTTTTT
cdr3_aa: CASSPDRGREKLFF

clone_size: .
j_call: TRBJ1-1
v_call: TRBV6-5
d_call: .
cdr3_nt: TGTGCCAGCAGGCCGAGCATGAACACTGAAGCTTTCTTT
cdr3_aa: CASRPSMNTEAFF

clone_size: .
j_call: TRBJ1-5
v_call: TRBV10-3
d_call: .
cdr3_nt: TGTGCCATCAGTGATCCAGGGAGGGGCAATCAGCCCCAGCATTTT
cdr3_aa: CAISDPGRGNQPQHF

clone_size: once
j_call: TRBJ2-6
v_call: TRBV18
d_call: TRBD1
cdr3_nt: TGTGCCAGCTCACCAAGGACAGGAAGTCCGACTGGGGCCAACGTCCTGACTTTC
cdr3_aa: CASSPRTGSPTGANVLTF

clone_size: .
j_call: TRBJ2-7
v_call: TRBV27
d_call: TRBD1
cdr3_nt: TGTGCCAGCAAAACAGGGGAGTTGGACGAGCAGTACTTC
cdr3_aa: CASKTGELDEQYF

clone_size: .
j_call: TRBJ1-3
v_call: TRBV9
d_call: .
cdr3_nt: TGTGCCAGCACCCGCCTGGGGACACCTGGAAACACCATATATTTT
cdr3_aa: CASTRLGTPGNTIYF

clone_size: once
j_call: TRBJ1-5
v_call: TRBV19
d_call: .
cdr3_nt: TGTGCCAGTAGTGCGCCAGGGGTGTATCAGCCCCAGCATTTT
cdr3_aa: CASSAPGVYQPQHF

clone_size: once
j_call: TRBJ2-7
v_call: TRBV15
d_call: .
cdr3_nt: TGTGCCACAAGCGAGCTAGGACAACGCTCCTACGAGCAGTACTTC
cdr3_aa: CATSELGQRSYEQYF

clone_size: few
j_call: TRBJ1-5
v_call: TRBV7-6
d_call: .
cdr3_nt: TGTGCCAGCAGCTTAAGAGGCGATCAGCCCCAGCATTTT
cdr3_aa: CASSLRGDQPQHF

clone_size: .
j_call: TRBJ2-7
v_call: TRBV7-9
d_call: TRBD2
cdr3_nt: TGTGCCAGCAGCCGAAAGAGGACTAGCGGGAGTTTTCACGAGCAGTACTTC
cdr3_aa: CASSRKRTSGSFHEQYF

clone_size: .
j_call: TRBJ1-2
v_call: TRBV9
d_call: .
cdr3_nt: TGTGCCAGCAGCGTAGCCTCAGGCCCCTATGGCTACACCTTC
cdr3_aa: CASSVASGPYGYTF

clone_size: .
j_call: TRBJ2-7
v_call: TRBV6-6
d_call: TRBD2
cdr3_nt: TGTGCCAGCAGCATCAGCGGGAGGGTTTCCTACGAGCAGTACTTC
cdr3_aa: CASSISGRVSYEQYF

clone_size: .
j_call: TRBJ1-5
v_call: TRBV28
d_call: TRBD1
cdr3_nt: TGTGCCAGCAGTTTACTACAGGGGGATCAGGGCAATCAGCCCCAGCATTTT
cdr3_aa: CASSLLQGDQGNQPQHF

clone_size: few
j_call: TRBJ2-1
v_call: TRBV5-1
d_call: TRBD2
cdr3_nt: TGCGCCAGCAGCTTTATCGCCGGGACTAGCGGCTACAATGAGCAGTTCTTC
cdr3_aa: CASSFIAGTSGYNEQFF

clone_size: .
j_call: TRBJ2-1
v_call: TRBV19
d_call: .
cdr3_nt: TGTGCCAGTAGTATGTCGGGGATATTCTACAATGAGCAGTTCTTC
cdr3_aa: CASSMSGIFYNEQFF

clone_size: .
j_call: TRBJ2-1
v_call: TRBV10-3
d_call: TRBD1
cdr3_nt: TGTGCCATCAGTGCTCAACAGGGGCTACTTTACAATGAGCAGTTCTTC
cdr3_aa: CAISAQQGLLYNEQFF

clone_size: .
j_call: TRBJ1-1
v_call: TRBV2
d_call: .
cdr3_nt: TGTGCCAGCAAAATCCTACAGGGAATGAACACTGAAGCTTTCTTT
cdr3_aa: CASKILQGMNTEAFF

clone_size: .
j_call: TRBJ2-1
v_call: TRBV7-9
d_call: TRBD2
cdr3_nt: TGTGCCAGCAGCTTACCAGGACTAGCGGGAGGAGCACTGCAGTTCTTC
cdr3_aa: CASSLPGLAGGALQFF

clone_size: .
j_call: TRBJ1-1
v_call: TRBV29-1
d_call: .
cdr3_nt: TGCAGCGTTGCCCTATGGGGACATACGAACACTGAAGCTTTCTTT
cdr3_aa: CSVALWGHTNTEAFF

clone_size: .
j_call: TRBJ2-3
v_call: TRBV7-9
d_call: .
cdr3_nt: TGTGCCAGCAGCTTTCCAGCGACAGATACGCAGTATTTT
cdr3_aa: CASSFPATDTQYF

clone_size: .
j_call: TRBJ2-5
v_call: TRBV7-9
d_call: TRBD2
cdr3_nt: TGTGCCAGCAGCTTAGGAGGACTAGCGGGAGTAGGAGAGACCCAGTACTTC
cdr3_aa: CASSLGGLAGVGETQYF

clone_size: .
j_call: TRBJ1-1
v_call: TRBV28
d_call: .
cdr3_nt: TGTGCCAGCAGTAGAGAAGTCAGGGAAAAACCTTACACTGAAGCTTTCTTT
cdr3_aa: CASSREVREKPYTEAFF

clone_size: once
j_call: TRBJ2-7
v_call: TRBV7-8
d_call: .
cdr3_nt: TGTGCCAGCAGCACATTGATCCGGGAGATCAATCTCGCCGAGCAGTACTTC
cdr3_aa: CASSTLIREINLAEQYF

clone_size: .
j_call: TRBJ1-1
v_call: TRBV7-8
d_call: TRBD1
cdr3_nt: TGTGCCAGCAGCTCAACAGGGGGTGGGACTGAAGCTTTCTTT
cdr3_aa: CASSSTGGGTEAFF

clone_size: .
j_call: TRBJ2-3
v_call: TRBV19
d_call: TRBD2
cdr3_nt: TGTGCCAGTACCCGGGACTATTCTAGCACAGATACGCAGTATTTT
cdr3_aa: CASTRDYSSTDTQYF

clone_size: .
j_call: TRBJ2-7
v_call: TRBV27
d_call: .
cdr3_nt: TGTGCCAGCAGCCTGAGTACGGGAACCTACGAGCAGTACTTC
cdr3_aa: CASSLSTGTYEQYF

clone_size: .
j_call: TRBJ2-7
v_call: TRBV2
d_call: .
cdr3_nt: TGTGCCAGCAGTGAAGCCCGACATGCCAGGCTCTTC
cdr3_aa: CASSEARHARLF

clone_size: .
j_call: TRBJ2-7
v_call: TRBV11-3
d_call: .
cdr3_nt: TGTGCCAGCAGCTCACCTGACAGGCCCCACGAGCAGTACTTC
cdr3_aa: CASSSPDRPHEQYF

clone_size: .
j_call: TRBJ2-2
v_call: TRBV30
d_call: .
cdr3_nt: TGTGCCTCAAAGGGGATCGGGGAGCTGTTTTTT
cdr3_aa: CASKGIGELFF

clone_size: .
j_call: TRBJ1-2
v_call: TRBV28
d_call: TRBD1
cdr3_nt: TGTGCCAGCAGTTATCCTTTATGGTTGGGACAGGAGAGTCCGGGAGGCTACACCTTC
cdr3_aa: CASSYPLWLGQESPGGYTF

clone_size: .
j_call: TRBJ1-5
v_call: TRBV4-2
d_call: .
cdr3_nt: TGTGCCAGCACCTCCCCAGAACAGGGCAATCAGCCCCAGCATTTT
cdr3_aa: CASTSPEQGNQPQHF